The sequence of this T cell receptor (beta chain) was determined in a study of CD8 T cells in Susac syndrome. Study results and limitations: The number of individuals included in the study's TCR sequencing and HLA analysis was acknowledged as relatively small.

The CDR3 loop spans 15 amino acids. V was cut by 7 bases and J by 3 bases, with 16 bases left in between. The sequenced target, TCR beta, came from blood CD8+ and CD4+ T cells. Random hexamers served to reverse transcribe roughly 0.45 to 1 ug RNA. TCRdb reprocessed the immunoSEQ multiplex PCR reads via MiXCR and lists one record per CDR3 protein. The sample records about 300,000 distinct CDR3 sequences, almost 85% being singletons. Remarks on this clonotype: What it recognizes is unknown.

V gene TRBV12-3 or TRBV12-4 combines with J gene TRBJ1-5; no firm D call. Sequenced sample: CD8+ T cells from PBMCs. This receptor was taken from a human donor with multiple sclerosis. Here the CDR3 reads CASTHSQTVNQPQHF. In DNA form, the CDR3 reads TGTGCCAGCACCCACAGCCAAACGGTCAATCAGCCCCAGCATTTT.